Each of the 13 T cell receptor beta chains below was sequenced from the same sample in a study of T cells in Graves' hyperthyroidism and ophthalmopathy (dated by TCRdb to 2018 to 2020). The library was made by multiplex PCR. The instrument given in TCRdb is Illumina HiSeq 2000. Amplification of TCR beta CDR3 regions was carried out from RNA transcripts. For the first round of RT-PCR on the TCR CDR3, the HTBI primer set was used together with the Qiagen OneStep RT-PCR kit. TCRdb took the public reads, trimmed them with fastp at Q25, ran MiXCR for clone calling and kept in-frame beta chains. Rows with a matching CDR3 protein are joined into one entry that keeps the most common DNA and genes. Within this sample are hundreds of thousands of distinct CDR3 sequences, with about 14% of them counted one time only. Over 10% of the sample is taken by the ten largest. The source material was blood. Receptor source: a man aged 18 to 30 with Graves' ophthalmopathy.

This clonotype came up a few times. The chain is built from TRBV20-1 and TRBJ1-1; possible D gene TRBD1, 5 bases. The CDR3 runs 14 residues. Germline CDR1 DFQATT, CDR2 SNEGSKA (reference sequence). V was pared by 0 bases and J by 7 bases, with 15 bases between. The CDR3 is CSARDPGGGSEAFF. In DNA, the CDR3 is TGCAGTGCTAGAGATCCCGGGGGGGGTAGTGAAGCTTTCTTT.

This clonotype appeared many times. The J gene is TRBJ1-1, the V gene TRBV3-1; possibly TRBD1 for D (5 bases). The CDR3 is made up of 15 amino acids. The germline V and J ends were trimmed by 5 bases and 7 bases, with 20 bases remaining between them. Per germline, CDR1 LGHDT and CDR2 YNNKEL (reference sequence). CDR3: CASSSIPGAPNEAFF. The CDR3 region has the DNA TGTGCCAGCAGCAGCATCCCCGGGGCACCAAATGAAGCTTTCTTT.

Comments on this clonotype: One end of the junction does not line up with germline, which may come from a read error. The V and J genes are TRBV10-3 and TRBJ2-7; 8 positions match TRBD1. Germline CDR1 reads ENHRY; CDR2 reads SYGVKD. This CDR3 has 14 amino acids. The CDR3 DNA is TGTGCCAGCAGTTACGGTCAGGGGGCGACTGAGCAGTACTTC. This translates into CASSYGQGATEQYF.

This chain joins TRBV5-6 and TRBJ2-7; 8 bases map to TRBD2. The CDR3 sequence is 16 residues long. Germline CDR1 SGHDT, CDR2 YYEEEE. The J segment lost 1 base and the V segment lost 3 bases, leaving 9 bases of the junction unmatched. The CDR3 bases are TGTGCCAGCAGCTCTGGCGGGGGGCCCCCATCCTACGAGCAGTACTTC. Amino acid sequence: CASSSGGGPPSYEQYF.

This clonotype was picked up many times. This rearrangement joins TRBV4-2 to TRBJ2-3, with a weak D call TRBD1 (5 bases). V shed 4 bases and J shed 4 bases, with 12 bases lying between them. Germline loops: CDR1 LGHNA, CDR2 YNFKEQ. This CDR3 is 14 amino acids long. The CDR3 loop is CASSRTQGADTQYF. CDR3 in DNA: TGTGCCAGCAGCCGAACTCAAGGGGCAGATACGCAGTATTTT.

In this sample, this clonotype turned up many times. In DNA form, the CDR3 reads TGTGCCAGCAACGATGGGGGGGGTAATTCACCCCTCCACTTT. It translates to CASNDGGGNSPLHF. The chain couples TRBV11-2 to TRBJ1-6, with D tentatively TRBD1 (5 bases). The CDR3 runs to 14 residues. The V gene's germline CDR1 is SGHAT and CDR2 FQNNGV. V was shortened by 7 bases and J by 6 bases, with 13 bases between the two germline ends.

This clonotype has a handful of counts. As DNA, the CDR3 is TGTGCCAGCAGCTTATTCGGGCGGGGACTGGACACCGGGGAGCTGTTTTTT. It is translated as CASSLFGRGLDTGELFF. The rearrangement links TRBV7-2 to TRBJ2-2, with D possibly being TRBD2 (6 bases). Germline CDR1 SGHTA, CDR2 FQGNSA. The CDR3 sequence is 17 residues long. Trimming cost V 2 bases and J 3 bases, with 16 bases left between them.

The chain combines TRBV6-4 with TRBJ1-1; a weak D match, TRBD1 (5 bases). Looked up from germline, CDR1 is MRHNA and CDR2 is SNTAGT. This CDR3 has 13 residues. V lost 8 bases and J lost 5, with 15 bases in between. The CDR3 DNA is TGTGCCAGCTGGGGCAGGGTGGGAACTGAAGCTTTCTTT. Protein: CASWGRVGTEAFF.

In its sample, this clonotype was seen many times. This rearrangement joins TRBV7-8 to TRBJ2-3, with 7 positions matching TRBD2. V lost 2 bases and J lost 11; bases outside the gene matches: 10. The germline V gene has CDR1 SGHVS and CDR2 FQNEAQ. The length of the CDR3 is 14 residues. CDR3 DNA sequence: TGTGCCAGCAGCTTATCGGAACTAGCGAGGGTGCAGTATTTT. It encodes CASSLSELARVQYF. Full variable domain (rest looked up from reference TRBV7-8 and TRBJ2-3): GAGVSQSPRYKVAKRGQDVALRCDPISGHVSLFWYQQALGQGPEFLTYFQNEAQLDKSGLPSDRFFAERPEGSVSTLKIQRTQQEDSAVYLCASSLSELARVQYFGPGTRLTVL.

This clonotype has a count of ten or more. The rearrangement links TRBV20-1 to TRBJ2-3; 7 bases agree with TRBD2. This CDR3 contains 16 residues. CDR1 DFQATT and CDR2 SNEGSKA come from the germline V gene (reference sequence). After removal of 0 bases from V and 4 bases from J, the junction contained 10 bases not matched to a gene. The CDR3 DNA is TGCAGTGCTAGAGATCAGCTGGCGGGGGAGGCAGATACGCAGTATTTT. This gives the protein CSARDQLAGEADTQYF.

This clonotype showed up many times. CDR3 in amino acids: CSGTGDGEETQYF. The CDR3 nucleotides are TGCAGTGGGACCGGGGACGGTGAAGAGACCCAGTACTTC. The chain has TRBV20-1 and TRBJ2-5; D is tentatively TRBD1 or TRBD2 (5 bases each). CDR1 and CDR2 from the germline V gene are DFQATT and SNEGSKA (reference sequence). The CDR3 spans 13 residues. V lost 7 bases and J lost 3, with 15 bases in between.

This clonotype appeared a few times. The rearrangement links TRBV7-9 to TRBJ1-6, with D unclear. CDR3 size: 14 residues. V lost 7 bases and J 7 bases, leaving 14 bases between the germline ends. The germline V gene has CDR1 SEHNR and CDR2 FQNEAQ (reference sequence). This CDR3 reads CASTAGGTNSPLHF. CDR3 DNA sequence: TGTGCCAGCACCGCCGGTGGCACCAATTCACCCCTCCACTTT.

This clonotype was picked up many times. V usage is TRBV7-2 and J usage is TRBJ2-7, with 14 bases matching TRBD2. The CDR3 is made up of 17 amino acids. CDR1 is SGHTA, CDR2 FQGNSA, per germline. Trimming removed 2 bases from V and 8 bases from J; junction bases left unmatched: 11. The DNA for the CDR3 is TGTGCCAGCAGCTTATTTTCGCCGGGACTAGCGGGGGTTAAGCAGTACTTC. This translates into CASSLFSPGLAGVKQYF. The whole variable domain, filled in from reference TRBV7-2 and TRBJ2-7, reads GAGVSQSPSNKVTEKGKDVELRCDPISGHTALYWYRQSLGQGLEFLIYFQGNSAPDKSGLPSDRFSAERTGGSVSTLTIQRTQQEDSAVYLCASSLFSPGLAGVKQYFGPGTRLTVT.